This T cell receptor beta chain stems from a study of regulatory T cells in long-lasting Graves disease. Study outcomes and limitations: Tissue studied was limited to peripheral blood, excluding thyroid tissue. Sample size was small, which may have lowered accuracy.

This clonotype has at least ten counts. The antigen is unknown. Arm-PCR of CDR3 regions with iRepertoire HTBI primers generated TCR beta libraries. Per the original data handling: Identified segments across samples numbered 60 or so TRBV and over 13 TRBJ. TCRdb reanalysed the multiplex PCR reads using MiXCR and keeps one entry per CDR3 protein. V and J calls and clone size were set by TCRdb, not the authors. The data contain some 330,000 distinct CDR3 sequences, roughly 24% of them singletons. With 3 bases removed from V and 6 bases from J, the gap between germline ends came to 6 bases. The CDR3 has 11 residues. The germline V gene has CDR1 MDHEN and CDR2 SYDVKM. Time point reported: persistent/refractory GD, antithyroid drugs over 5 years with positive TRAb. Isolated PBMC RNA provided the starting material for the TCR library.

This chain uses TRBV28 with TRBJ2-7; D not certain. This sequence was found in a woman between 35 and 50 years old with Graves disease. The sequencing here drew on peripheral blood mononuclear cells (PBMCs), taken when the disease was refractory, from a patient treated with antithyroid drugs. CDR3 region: CASSFGIEQYF. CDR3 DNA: TGTGCCAGCAGTTTCGGTATCGAGCAGTACTTC.